This passage covers 2 T cell receptor beta chains from one sample sequenced in a study of control samples from healthy donors and cancer patients. Generated by immunoSEQ multiplex PCR, the TCRdb table keeps only in-frame clones and is missing some. The profile shows about 120,000 clones, roughly 90% of them singletons. What was sequenced was PBMCs. These receptor sequences come from a woman in her sixties or seventies with lung cancer.

The V gene is TRBV11-3, the J gene TRBJ1-1, with a tentative D call TRBD1 (5 bases). Looked up from germline, CDR1 is SGHNT and CDR2 is YENEEA. The CDR3 spans 15 residues. Trimming shortened V by 2 bases and J by 1 base, and 11 bases separated the two germline ends. In DNA form, the CDR3 reads TGTGCCAGCAGCTTAATCACAGGCTCGAACACTGAAGCTTTCTTT. This translates into CASSLITGSNTEAFF.

The chain couples TRBV21-1 to TRBJ1-2; the listed D gene, TRBD1, was not tested against the DNA. TRBV21-1 is designated a pseudogene. This CDR3 region has 14 residues. The CDR3 DNA reads as TGTGCCAGCAGCCGTTCCTCGGACAGCTATGGCTACACCTTC. Protein product: CASSRSSDSYGYTF.